These 13 T cell receptor beta chains were sequenced from one sample in a study of shared clonotypes between healthy human individuals. Assay used: immunoSEQ multiplex PCR; TCRdb lists only in-frame clones, some missing. The sample yields about 580,000 clones, roughly 98% seen once. Selected positively for CCR7 and CD45RO-negative, naive CD8 cells excluded terminally differentiated effector memory CD45RA+ cells. The sample was naive CD8+ T cells sorted from blood. All receptors derive from a man aged 25 to 40 in good health.

The DNA for the CDR3 is TGCGCCAGCAGCCAAGGGGGGGGACTTTCGGTGGAGCAGTTCTTC. It codes for CASSQGGGLSVEQFF. The rearrangement links TRBV4-1 to TRBJ2-1, with 7 nucleotides matching TRBD2. Germline CDR1 MGHRA, CDR2 YSYEKL. V was clipped by 1 base and J by 10 bases; unmatched bases: 10. CDR3 size: 15 residues.

The CDR3 region is CSVDGASGIVDTQYF. The DNA for the CDR3 is TGCAGCGTTGATGGCGCTAGCGGGATCGTCGATACGCAGTATTTT. The V call is TRBV29-1, the J call TRBJ2-3; 9 bases line up with TRBD2. Trimming cost V 3 bases and J 6 bases; bases outside gene matches: 10. From germline, CDR1 is SQVTM and CDR2 ANQGSEA. This CDR3 is built from 15 residues.

This rearrangement joins TRBV9 to TRBJ2-1; tentative D call: TRBD2 (5 bases). Trimming left V 4 bases short and J 5 bases short, with 16 bases between. This CDR3 spans 15 amino acids. CDR1 is SGDLS and CDR2 is YYNGEE in the germline V gene. The CDR3 DNA sequence: TGTGCCAGCAGCCAGAGGGCGGTAGCGCACAATGAGCAGTTCTTC. Its protein product is CASSQRAVAHNEQFF.

This clone showed up just once. The chain has TRBV7-6 and TRBJ2-7, with 7 bases that match TRBD2. The germline V gene has CDR1 SGHVS and CDR2 FNYEAQ. Trimming at V came to 3 bases and at J to 4 bases, leaving 6 bases not matched to a gene. The CDR3 consists of 14 residues. Written as DNA, the CDR3 is TGTGCCAGCAGCTTCGGCGGGAGCTCGTACGAGCAGTACTTC. It translates to CASSFGGSSYEQYF.

In the case of this clone: Germline is not matched at one junction end, which may reflect a read error. The chain has TRBV7-7 and TRBJ2-2, with 8 nucleotides matching TRBD1. Germline V lookup: CDR1 SSHAT, CDR2 FNYEAQ (reference sequence). The CDR3 has 16 residues. The CDR3 here is CASSPPGQANTGELFF. The CDR3 DNA reads TGTGCTAGCAGCCCACCGGGACAGGCTAACACCGGGGAGCTGTTTTTT.

This sequence joins TRBV7-9 and TRBJ1-1; D not resolved. The germline CDR1 and CDR2 sequences are SEHNR and FQNEAQ (reference sequence). V lost 1 base to trimming and J lost 1 base, with 10 bases between them. The CDR3 covers 15 residues. CDR3 DNA: TGTGCCAGCAGCTTAGATCAAAATGAGAACACTGAAGCTTTCTTT. As protein: CASSLDQNENTEAFF.

The rearrangement uses TRBV5-1 and TRBJ2-7; D is unclear. V gave up 1 base and J gave up 4 bases, with 15 bases separating them. Germline V gene lookup returns CDR1 SGHRS and CDR2 YFSETQ. The CDR3 is 15 amino acids. CDR3 sequence reads: CASSLSHNGVYEQYF. The CDR3 DNA follows: TGCGCCAGCAGCTTGTCACATAATGGCGTTTACGAGCAGTACTTC.

This chain links TRBV10-1 with TRBJ2-2; weak D call: TRBD1 (6 bases). The CDR3 runs to 15 residues. Looked up from germline, CDR1 is WNHNN and CDR2 is SYGVQD (reference sequence). Trimming removed 8 bases at V and 5 bases at J, with 18 bases between. Here the CDR3 DNA reads TGCGCCAGCTTACACAGGGTACCTCGGACCGGGGAGCTGTTTTTT. Translating it yields CASLHRVPRTGELFF.

The CDR3 is CASSSGTESYEQYF. DNA of the CDR3: TGTGCCAGCAGTTCTGGGACGGAATCCTACGAGCAGTACTTC. The chain couples TRBV28 to TRBJ2-7; D possibly uses TRBD1 or TRBD2 (5 bases each). Trimming cost V 4 bases and J 1 base, with 11 bases left between them. The germline V gene encodes CDR1 MDHEN and CDR2 SYDVKM. The CDR3 extends over 14 amino acids.

The gene calls are TRBV7-9 and TRBJ1-4, with 10 bases that match TRBD1. Germline V lookup: CDR1 SEHNR, CDR2 FQNEAQ (reference sequence). This CDR3 contains 16 residues. V shed 1 base and J 8 bases; nucleotides not matched to a gene: 7. CDR3 DNA: TGTGCCAGCAGCTTAGAGGTTGGGACAGGGGTCGAAAAACTGTTTTTT. Translation: CASSLEVGTGVEKLFF.

The chain recombines TRBV10-3 with TRBJ2-3, with TRBD1 matching over 9 bases. Per germline, CDR1 ENHRY and CDR2 SYGVKD. The junction had 7 bases not matched to a gene; V was cut back by 6 bases and J by 3 bases. There are 15 residues in the CDR3. The CDR3, as DNA: TGTGCCATCAGCGCCGGGACAGGGTCGACAGATACGCAGTATTTT. It translates to CAISAGTGSTDTQYF.

This rearrangement joins TRBV4-3 to TRBJ2-1; D unclear. Trimming pared 0 bases from V and 5 bases from J, leaving 5 bases between. The CDR3 has 13 amino acids. Germline values: CDR1 LGHNA, CDR2 YSLEER. CDR3 DNA sequence: TGCGCCAGCAGCCAAGATCTCGACAATGAGCAGTTCTTC. This encodes CASSQDLDNEQFF.

The genes are TRBV28 and TRBJ2-7, with 9 nucleotides matching TRBD2. V trimming: 5 bases; J trimming: 3 bases; junction bases outside the gene matches: 5. CDR3 length: 14 amino acids. CDR1 and CDR2 from the germline V gene are MDHEN and SYDVKM. The CDR3: CASSPLAGNYEQYF. The CDR3 DNA reads TGTGCCAGCAGTCCCCTAGCGGGGAACTACGAGCAGTACTTC.